The T cell receptor beta chain described here comes from a study of blood T cells in healthy people across ages. Study in general: Capturing about one barcoded beta molecule per two T cells was achieved by template switching. Findings and caveats of the study: Long-lived donors had more naive CD4+ cells and higher diversity than aged donors.

Comment on this clonotype: What it recognizes is unknown.

Collection of 8.5 to 10 milliliters of peripheral blood was performed for each donor. Samples each yielded at least 6 micrograms of total RNA. With a J-beta primer mix and a sample-barcoded 5' primer, a second PCR ran roughly 6 to 12 cycles. MiXCR, run by TCRdb on the 5' RACE reads, gives a single entry per CDR3 protein. The table has almost 1 million distinct CDR3 sequences, roughly 51% seen once. This CDR3 comprises 21 residues. The junction had 18 bases not matched to a gene; V was cut back by 3 bases and J by 3 bases. The sample was blood. This rearrangement joins TRBV6-7 to TRBJ2-3; 13 bases map to TRBD2. TRBV6-7 counts as an open reading frame of uncertain function. The receptor was isolated from an older woman in good health. This CDR3 is CASSYEGYLGTSGAGTDTQYF. In nucleotides, the CDR3 is TGTGCCAGCAGTTATGAGGGATACCTTGGGACTAGCGGGGCAGGGACAGATACGCAGTATTTT.